One and the same sample provided the 5 T cell receptor beta chains below, sequenced in a study of blood T cell repertoires in COVID-19. TCRdb's copy holds only in-frame clones and misses some; the assay was immunoSEQ multiplex PCR. The sample shows 130,000 or so clones, roughly 86% of them seen only once. The sample was PBMCs or T cells enriched from blood (not recorded which). These receptors came from a woman aged 45-65 years with acute COVID-19.

The genes are TRBV18 and TRBJ2-3, with D possibly TRBD2 on 6 matching bases. This CDR3 is 13 amino acids long. In germline, CDR1 is KGHSH, CDR2 LQKENI. V lost 2 bases to trimming and J lost 9 bases, with 12 bases between them. The CDR3, as DNA: TGTGCCAGCTCACCAGGGGAGGAGGAGACGCAGTATTTT. Translating gives CASSPGEEETQYF. Supplemented by reference TRBV18 and TRBJ2-3, the full variable domain reads NAGVMQNPRHLVRRRGQEARLRCSPMKGHSHVYWYRQLPEEGLKFMVYLQKENIIDESGMPKERFSAEFPKEGPSILRIQQVVRGDSAAYFCASSPGEEETQYFGPGTRLTVL.

The V call is TRBV5-1, the J call TRBJ1-5; TRBD1 agrees at 7 bases. The CDR3 extends over 14 amino acids. From germline, CDR1 is SGHRS and CDR2 YFSETQ. V dropped 3 bases and J dropped 7; count of bases not matched to a gene: 7. The CDR3 DNA sequence: TGCGCCAGCAGCTGGGGGGACAGTTCGCAGCCCCAGCATTTT. This sequence encodes CASSWGDSSQPQHF.

The chain combines TRBV12-3 or TRBV12-4 with TRBJ1-1; D remains ambiguous. V dropped 7 bases and J dropped 5 bases, with 14 bases sitting between them. CDR3 length equals 13 residues. The CDR3 coding sequence is TGTGCCAGCAATGCTGCGGGGAGGACTGAAGCTTTCTTT. It codes for CASNAAGRTEAFF.

The J gene is TRBJ2-7, the V gene TRBV10-3, with 11 bases lining up with TRBD2. The CDR3 has 15 amino acids. Trimming at V came to 6 bases and at J to 4 bases, leaving 8 bases not matched to a gene. Looked up from germline, CDR1 is ENHRY and CDR2 is SYGVKD. The CDR3 spells CAIRDSGRDLYEQYF. In nucleotides, the CDR3 is TGTGCCATCAGGGATAGCGGGAGGGACCTATACGAGCAGTACTTC.

This chain joins TRBV18 and TRBJ2-6, with no clear D. The V gene lost 6 bases and the J gene lost 4 bases, with 7 bases spanning the gap. Germline values: CDR1 KGHSH, CDR2 LQKENI. The CDR3 contains 13 residues. The DNA of the CDR3 is TGTGCCAGCTCCTATCCCGGGGCCAACGTCCTGACTTTC. It translates to CASSYPGANVLTF.